This T cell receptor (beta chain) was recorded in a study of post-analysis software for immune sequencing data. Overall study context: Recorded disease courses covered relapsing-remitting, secondary progressive and progressive-relapsing multiple sclerosis. Some patients had no subtype annotation. Study-level points and caveats: TRBV segments more frequent in patients than in controls numbered roughly 5 and included TRBV5-6, TRBV5-1 and TRBV20-1. Controls' normalized Chao1 diversity significantly exceeded that of multiple sclerosis patients.

CDR3 length equals 14 residues. The V and J ends lost 6 bases and 2 bases respectively, with 13 bases between them. As regards this clonotype: Antigen unknown.

Built from TCR beta cDNA, the libraries had unique molecular identifiers in them. TCRdb reanalysed the PCR reads using MiXCR and keeps one entry per CDR3 protein. The sample gives 150,000 to 200,000 distinct CDR3 sequences, approximately 30% of which show up once; approximately 1.5% is in the top ten. The chain uses TRBV12-3 or TRBV12-4 and TRBJ1-1; D gene unclear. The sequence derives from a girl aged 5-17 years with multiple sclerosis. Sample: blood. CDR3 bases: TGTGCCAGCAGACTTGACCGCGCTAACACTGAAGCTTTCTTT. This encodes CASRLDRANTEAFF.